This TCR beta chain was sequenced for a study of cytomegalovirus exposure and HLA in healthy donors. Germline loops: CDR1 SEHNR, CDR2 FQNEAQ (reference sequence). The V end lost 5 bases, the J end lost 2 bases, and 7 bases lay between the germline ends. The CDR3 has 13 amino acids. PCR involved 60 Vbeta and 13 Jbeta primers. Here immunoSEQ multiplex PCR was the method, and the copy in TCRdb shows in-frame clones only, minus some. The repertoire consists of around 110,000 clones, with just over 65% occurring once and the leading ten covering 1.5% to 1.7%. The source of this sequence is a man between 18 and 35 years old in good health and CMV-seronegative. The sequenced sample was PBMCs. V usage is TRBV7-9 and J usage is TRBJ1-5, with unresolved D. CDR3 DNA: TGTGCCAGCAGCGTATCGGGCAATCAGCCCCAGCATTTT. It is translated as CASSVSGNQPQHF.